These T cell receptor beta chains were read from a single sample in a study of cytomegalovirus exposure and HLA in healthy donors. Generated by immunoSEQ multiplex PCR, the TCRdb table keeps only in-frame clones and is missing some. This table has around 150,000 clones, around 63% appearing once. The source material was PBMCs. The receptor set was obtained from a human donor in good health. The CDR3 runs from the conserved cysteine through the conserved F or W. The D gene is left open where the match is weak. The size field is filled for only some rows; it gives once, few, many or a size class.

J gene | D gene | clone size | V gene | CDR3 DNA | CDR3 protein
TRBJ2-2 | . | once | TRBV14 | TGTGCCAGCAGCCAAGTAGACGGACTATCGAACACCGGGGAGCTGTTTTTT | CASSQVDGLSNTGELFF
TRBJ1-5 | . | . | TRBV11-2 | TGTGCCAGCAGCCCTCACGAGGGGGATCAGCCCCAGCATTTT | CASSPHEGDQPQHF
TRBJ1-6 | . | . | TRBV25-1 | TGTGCCACCCAGGAACTTCTAAATTCACCCCTCCACTTT | CATQELLNSPLHF
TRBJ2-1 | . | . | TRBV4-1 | TGCGCCAGCAGCCAAGATACCAGCGGAACGTACAATGAGCAGTTCTTC | CASSQDTSGTYNEQFF
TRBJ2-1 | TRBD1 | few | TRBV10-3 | TGTGCCATCAGTGACCGGACAGGTAGCAATGAGCAGTTCTTC | CAISDRTGSNEQFF
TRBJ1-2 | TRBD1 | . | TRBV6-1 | TGTGCCAGCAGTGCGGACAGGGGTTCGGGAGGCTACACCTTC | CASSADRGSGGYTF
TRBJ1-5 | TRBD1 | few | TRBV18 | TGTGCCAGCTCAACGGACAGGGCCAATCAGCCCCAGCATTTT | CASSTDRANQPQHF
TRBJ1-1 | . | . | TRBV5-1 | TGCGCCAGCAGCTTGACAATGAACACTGAAGCTTTCTTT | CASSLTMNTEAFF
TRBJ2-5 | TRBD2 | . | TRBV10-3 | TGTGCCATCAGTGAGTCATTAGCGGGAGCAGGAGGGGAGACCCAGTACTTC | CAISESLAGAGGETQYF
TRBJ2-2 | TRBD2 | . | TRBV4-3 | TGCGCCAGCAGCCAAGGACTAGCGGGAGCCGGGGAGCTGTTTTTT | CASSQGLAGAGELFF
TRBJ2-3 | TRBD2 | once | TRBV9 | TGTGCCAGCAGCGTACGTTGGACTAGCGGGAGTGCAGATACGCAGTATTTT | CASSVRWTSGSADTQYF
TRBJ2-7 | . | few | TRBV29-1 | TGCAGCGTTGGCACGAGGGAATACGAGCAGTACTTC | CSVGTREYEQYF
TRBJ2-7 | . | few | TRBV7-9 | TGTGCCAGCAGCCCAACCTACACAGAGTCCGAGCAGTACTTC | CASSPTYTESEQYF
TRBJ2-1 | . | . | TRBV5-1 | TGCGCCAGCAGCCAAGGACAGCCTTACAATGAGCAGTTCTTC | CASSQGQPYNEQFF
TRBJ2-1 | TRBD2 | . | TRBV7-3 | TGTGCCAGCAGCTCGAACCCTATACCGGGACTAGCGGGGTACAATGAGCAGTTCTTC | CASSSNPIPGLAGYNEQFF
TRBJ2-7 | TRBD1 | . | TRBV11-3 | TGTGCCAGCAGGGGGACAGGGAGGCCCTACGAGCAGTACTTC | CASRGTGRPYEQYF
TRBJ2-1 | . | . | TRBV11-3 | TGTGCCAGCAGCTTAGATTCGACCTTGACAGAGCAGTTCTTC | CASSLDSTLTEQFF
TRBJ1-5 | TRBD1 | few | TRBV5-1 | TGCGCCAGCAGCTGGGGACAGCCGAATCAGCCCCAGCATTTT | CASSWGQPNQPQHF
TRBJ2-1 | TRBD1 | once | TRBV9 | TGTGCCAGCAGCGCCAGGGGGTCTGGGGAGCAGTTCTTC | CASSARGSGEQFF
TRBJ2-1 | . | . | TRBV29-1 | TGCAGCGTTGACGGGGACTTTCTAGGCAATGAGCAGTTCTTC | CSVDGDFLGNEQFF
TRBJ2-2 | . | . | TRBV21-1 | TGTGCCAGCAGCAAAAATGGGTGGGCAGGACTCGGGGTCGGGGAGCTGTTTTTT | CASSKNGWAGLGVGELFF
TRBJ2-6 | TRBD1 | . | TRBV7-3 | TGTGCCAGCAGCCCTATGGGGGACAGGTTTTCCTCTGGGGCCAACGTCCTGACTTTC | CASSPMGDRFSSGANVLTF
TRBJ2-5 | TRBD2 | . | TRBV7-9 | TGTGCCAGCAGCTTAGCAACTAGCGGCCAAGAGACCCAGTACTTC | CASSLATSGQETQYF
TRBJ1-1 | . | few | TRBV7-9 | TGTGCCAGCAGCCTTGCTGGGGCCATGGTCACTGAAGCTTTCTTT | CASSLAGAMVTEAFF
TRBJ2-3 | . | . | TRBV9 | TGTGCCAGCAGCCCAATGGGCGACACAGATACGCAGTATTTT | CASSPMGDTDTQYF
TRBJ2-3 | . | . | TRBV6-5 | TGTGCCAGCAGTTACGGTCAGGCAGTCACAGATACGCAGTATTTT | CASSYGQAVTDTQYF
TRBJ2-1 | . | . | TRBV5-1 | TGCGCCAGCTGGGGACTGAATGAGCAGTTCTTC | CASWGLNEQFF
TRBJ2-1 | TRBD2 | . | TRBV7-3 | TGTGCCAGCAGCTTAACCGTAGCGGGGAATGAGCAGTTCTTC | CASSLTVAGNEQFF
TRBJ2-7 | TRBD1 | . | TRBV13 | TGTGCCAGCAGGCAAGGACAGGGTCTATACTTC | CASRQGQGLYF
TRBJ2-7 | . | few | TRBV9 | TGTGCCAGCAGCGTAGGGCCGGAGAGCTCCTACGAGCAGTACTTC | CASSVGPESSYEQYF
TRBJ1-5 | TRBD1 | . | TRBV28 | TGTGCCAGCAGTCCCGGGACAGAGTTTAAGCCCCAGCATTTT | CASSPGTEFKPQHF
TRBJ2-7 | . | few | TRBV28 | TGTGCCAGCAGTCGGGACACGAAATACGAGCAGTACTTC | CASSRDTKYEQYF
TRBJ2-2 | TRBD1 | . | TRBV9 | TGTGCCAGCAGCGTAGGACAGGGGGCGAACACCGGGGAGCTGTTTTTT | CASSVGQGANTGELFF
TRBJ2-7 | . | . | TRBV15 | TGTGCCACCGGGCGGGACCCATACGAGCAGTACTTC | CATGRDPYEQYF
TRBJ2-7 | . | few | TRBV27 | TGTGCCAGCAGCCGGTTCTACGAGCAGTACTTC | CASSRFYEQYF
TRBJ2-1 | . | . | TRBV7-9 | TGTGCCAGCAGCCTCGGCTCCTACAATGAGCAGTTCTTC | CASSLGSYNEQFF
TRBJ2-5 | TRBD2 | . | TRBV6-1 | TGTGCCAGCAGTGAAGGCGGGGGACAAGAGACCCAGTACTTC | CASSEGGGQETQYF
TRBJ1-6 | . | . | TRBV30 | TGTGCCTGGAGGGAGCGGCCCTATAATTCACCCCTCCACTTT | CAWRERPYNSPLHF
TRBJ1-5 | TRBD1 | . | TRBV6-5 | TGTGCCAGCAGAATGACAGGGGGCGTGGGTCAGCCCCAGAATTTT | CASRMTGGVGQPQNF
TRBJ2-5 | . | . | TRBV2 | TGTGCCAGCAGTTACTCACAAGAGACCCAGTACTTC | CASSYSQETQYF
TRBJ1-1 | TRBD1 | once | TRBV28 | TGTGCCAGCTCCGGGACAGAAAAATTTGAAGCTTTCTTT | CASSGTEKFEAFF